Listed below are T cell receptor beta chains from one sample, sequenced in a study of shared T cell receptors in the human thymus. Sequenced by immunoSEQ multiplex PCR; TCRdb stores in-frame clones only, minus some. The table records approximately 580,000 clones, around 78% of them present only once. This same sample was also taken into another study, of human thymus T cells.

The sequenced material came from thymocytes. These receptors were taken from a boy under three years old with a congenital heart defect. The CDR3 runs from the conserved cysteine through the conserved F or W. A D gene is named only where the DNA matches it firmly. Clone size is shown for a subset of rows, as once, few, many or a class of expanded clone.

j_gene: TRBJ2-5
d_gene: .
abundance: .
v_gene: TRBV5-6
CDR3aa: CASSLARLLPMETQYF
CDR3nt: TGTGCCAGCAGCTTGGCCCGACTTCTACCCATGGAGACCCAGTACTTC

j_gene: TRBJ1-1
d_gene: .
abundance: .
v_gene: TRBV28
CDR3aa: CASSLEEERRVNTEAFF
CDR3nt: TGTGCCAGCAGTTTAGAGGAGGAGCGGCGTGTGAACACTGAAGCTTTCTTT

j_gene: TRBJ1-2
d_gene: .
abundance: .
v_gene: TRBV28
CDR3aa: CASSINTDSSHYGYTF
CDR3nt: TGTGCCAGCAGTATAAATACGGACAGTAGCCACTATGGCTACACCTTC

j_gene: TRBJ2-5
d_gene: TRBD2
abundance: .
v_gene: TRBV29-1
CDR3aa: CSVGPLAGDAETQYF
CDR3nt: TGCAGCGTTGGCCCTCTAGCGGGAGACGCAGAGACCCAGTACTTC

j_gene: TRBJ2-2
d_gene: .
abundance: .
v_gene: TRBV7-9
CDR3aa: CASSLVGGSDGELFF
CDR3nt: TGTGCCAGCAGCTTAGTAGGAGGGAGTGACGGGGAGCTGTTTTTT

j_gene: TRBJ2-4
d_gene: TRBD2
abundance: .
v_gene: TRBV4-1
CDR3aa: CASSQVFPAGDCAKNIQYF
CDR3nt: TGCGCCAGCAGCCAAGTTTTCCCGGCGGGAGATTGTGCCAAAAACATTCAGTACTTC

j_gene: TRBJ2-5
d_gene: .
abundance: once
v_gene: TRBV11-3
CDR3aa: CASSLQGPPETQYF
CDR3nt: TGTGCCAGCAGCTTACAGGGGCCTCCGGAGACCCAGTACTTC

j_gene: TRBJ1-5
d_gene: .
abundance: few
v_gene: TRBV29-1
CDR3aa: CSVLNRAEGNQPQHF
CDR3nt: TGCAGCGTTCTTAACCGGGCGGAGGGGAATCAGCCCCAGCATTTT

j_gene: TRBJ2-7
d_gene: .
abundance: .
v_gene: TRBV19
CDR3aa: CASSMGPSFTYEQYF
CDR3nt: TGTGCCAGTAGTATGGGGCCCTCCTTTACCTACGAGCAGTACTTC

j_gene: TRBJ2-1
d_gene: .
abundance: .
v_gene: TRBV4-2
CDR3aa: CASSQDGRGNEQFF
CDR3nt: TGTGCCAGCAGCCAAGATGGGCGGGGCAATGAGCAGTTCTTC

j_gene: TRBJ1-2
d_gene: TRBD1
abundance: .
v_gene: TRBV29-1
CDR3aa: CSAARGGNGYTF
CDR3nt: TGCAGCGCCGCCCGAGGGGGCAATGGCTACACCTTC

j_gene: TRBJ2-3
d_gene: .
abundance: once
v_gene: TRBV5-4
CDR3aa: CASSPDSWSADTQYF
CDR3nt: TGTGCCAGCAGCCCCGACTCCTGGAGCGCAGATACGCAGTATTTT

j_gene: TRBJ2-7
d_gene: TRBD2
abundance: .
v_gene: TRBV4-2
CDR3aa: CASSQGFGVAGGYSYEQYF
CDR3nt: TGTGCCAGCAGCCAAGGGTTCGGGGTAGCGGGAGGTTACTCCTACGAGCAGTACTTC

j_gene: TRBJ2-7
d_gene: .
abundance: .
v_gene: TRBV14
CDR3aa: CASSQGAQITYEQYF
CDR3nt: TGTGCCAGCAGCCAAGGCGCCCAAATAACCTACGAGCAGTACTTC

j_gene: TRBJ2-1
d_gene: TRBD2
abundance: .
v_gene: TRBV27
CDR3aa: CASSLLGSGVYNEQFF
CDR3nt: TGTGCCAGCAGTTTATTGGGTAGCGGGGTTTACAATGAGCAGTTCTTC

j_gene: TRBJ2-7
d_gene: .
abundance: .
v_gene: TRBV30
CDR3aa: CAWSVQDPLTYEQYF
CDR3nt: TGTGCCTGGAGTGTACAGGACCCACTAACATACGAGCAGTACTTC

j_gene: TRBJ1-2
d_gene: TRBD1
abundance: few
v_gene: TRBV4-2
CDR3aa: CASSPGQVIYGYTF
CDR3nt: TGTGCCAGCAGCCCGGGACAGGTGATCTATGGCTACACCTTC

j_gene: TRBJ2-7
d_gene: .
abundance: .
v_gene: TRBV7-9
CDR3aa: CASGLGNRTAEQYF
CDR3nt: TGTGCCAGCGGGTTGGGCAACCGCACGGCCGAGCAGTACTTC

j_gene: TRBJ1-1
d_gene: .
abundance: once
v_gene: TRBV27
CDR3aa: CASSPDLGQNTEAFF
CDR3nt: TGTGCCAGCAGTCCAGACCTGGGACAGAACACTGAAGCTTTCTTT

j_gene: TRBJ1-2
d_gene: .
abundance: .
v_gene: TRBV29-1
CDR3aa: CSVEMRAGLRYGYTF
CDR3nt: TGCAGCGTTGAAATGAGGGCAGGCCTCCGTTATGGCTACACCTTC

j_gene: TRBJ2-3
d_gene: TRBD2
abundance: .
v_gene: TRBV5-1
CDR3aa: CASSLAGTSGTLSTDTQYF
CDR3nt: TGCGCCAGCAGCTTGGCCGGGACTAGCGGGACCCTGAGCACAGATACGCAGTATTTT

j_gene: TRBJ2-7
d_gene: .
abundance: .
v_gene: TRBV4-3
CDR3aa: CASSQDGPDNYEQYF
CDR3nt: TGCGCCAGCAGCCAAGATGGGCCGGACAACTACGAGCAGTACTTC

j_gene: TRBJ2-2
d_gene: .
abundance: .
v_gene: TRBV30
CDR3aa: CARRAVTGELFF
CDR3nt: TGTGCTAGGCGGGCAGTCACCGGGGAGCTGTTTTTT

j_gene: TRBJ2-7
d_gene: .
abundance: .
v_gene: TRBV7-9
CDR3aa: CASSLEEGTPYEQYF
CDR3nt: TGTGCCAGCAGCTTAGAAGAGGGTACCCCCTACGAGCAGTACTTC

j_gene: TRBJ2-3
d_gene: TRBD1
abundance: .
v_gene: TRBV4-1
CDR3aa: CASSQSPPAGGHTQYF
CDR3nt: TGCGCCAGCAGCCAAAGTCCCCCTGCAGGGGGCCATACGCAGTATTTT

j_gene: TRBJ1-5
d_gene: TRBD1
abundance: .
v_gene: TRBV11-3
CDR3aa: CASSLEGQGCQPQHF
CDR3nt: TGTGCCAGCAGCTTAGAGGGACAGGGTTGTCAGCCCCAGCATTTT

j_gene: TRBJ2-1
d_gene: .
abundance: .
v_gene: TRBV19
CDR3aa: CASIQSTAKMDEQFF
CDR3nt: TGTGCCAGTATTCAATCAACCGCTAAGATGGATGAGCAGTTCTTC

j_gene: TRBJ2-1
d_gene: TRBD2
abundance: .
v_gene: TRBV5-6
CDR3aa: CASSLRWDRTSRFNEQFF
CDR3nt: TGTGCCAGCAGCTTGCGCTGGGATCGGACTAGTCGCTTCAATGAGCAGTTCTTC

j_gene: TRBJ2-3
d_gene: TRBD2
abundance: .
v_gene: TRBV28
CDR3aa: CAGAGTLGTDTQYF
CDR3nt: TGTGCCGGAGCGGGAACCCTGGGCACAGATACGCAGTATTTT

j_gene: TRBJ1-2
d_gene: .
abundance: .
v_gene: TRBV6-6
CDR3aa: CASSFDSRANYGYTF
CDR3nt: TGTGCCAGCAGTTTCGACTCACGGGCTAACTATGGCTACACCTTC

j_gene: TRBJ1-1
d_gene: .
abundance: .
v_gene: TRBV5-6
CDR3aa: CASSPPGGGRTEAFF
CDR3nt: TGTGCCAGCAGCCCGCCGGGGGGTGGTCGGACTGAAGCTTTCTTT

j_gene: TRBJ2-7
d_gene: .
abundance: .
v_gene: TRBV12-2
CDR3aa: CASRFPGLAGDRGYEQYF
CDR3nt: TGTGCAAGTCGCTTCCCGGGACTAGCGGGCGACAGAGGATACGAGCAGTACTTC

j_gene: TRBJ2-1
d_gene: TRBD2
abundance: once
v_gene: TRBV9
CDR3aa: CASSVGGREGRNEQFF
CDR3nt: TGTGCCAGCAGCGTAGGAGGGCGGGAGGGCCGCAATGAGCAGTTCTTC

j_gene: TRBJ1-1
d_gene: .
abundance: .
v_gene: TRBV10-1
CDR3aa: CASSNRAETEAFF
CDR3nt: TGCGCCAGCAGTAACAGGGCTGAAACTGAAGCTTTCTTT

j_gene: TRBJ2-1
d_gene: .
abundance: .
v_gene: TRBV12-5
CDR3aa: CASGLVPGLRPGVRSYNEQFF
CDR3nt: TGTGCTAGTGGTTTGGTACCTGGGTTACGACCGGGTGTTCGCTCCTACAATGAGCAGTTCTTC

j_gene: TRBJ2-7
d_gene: .
abundance: .
v_gene: TRBV5-1
CDR3aa: CASSFDSGYTYEQYF
CDR3nt: TGCGCCAGCAGCTTCGATAGCGGATACACCTACGAGCAGTACTTC

j_gene: TRBJ2-1
d_gene: TRBD1
abundance: .
v_gene: TRBV7-9
CDR3aa: CASSSRQGTGYNEQFF
CDR3nt: TGTGCCAGCAGCTCCAGACAGGGGACGGGTTACAATGAGCAGTTCTTC

j_gene: TRBJ2-1
d_gene: .
abundance: .
v_gene: TRBV28
CDR3aa: CASSFQSYNEQFF
CDR3nt: TGTGCCAGCAGTTTCCAGTCCTACAATGAGCAGTTCTTC

j_gene: TRBJ2-7
d_gene: TRBD2
abundance: .
v_gene: TRBV5-1
CDR3aa: CASSLAAGGPSEQYF
CDR3nt: TGCGCCAGCAGCTTGGCAGCGGGAGGGCCGTCCGAGCAGTACTTC

j_gene: TRBJ2-7
d_gene: .
abundance: .
v_gene: TRBV4-1
CDR3aa: CASSQATAGGFGDEQYF
CDR3nt: TGCGCCAGCAGCCAAGCAACCGCTGGCGGCTTTGGAGACGAGCAGTACTTC

j_gene: TRBJ2-1
d_gene: .
abundance: few
v_gene: TRBV4-3
CDR3aa: CASSQDKLGTSDGLRQFF
CDR3nt: TGCGCCAGCAGCCAAGATAAGTTAGGGACTTCCGATGGCCTGAGACAGTTCTTC

j_gene: TRBJ2-5
d_gene: TRBD2
abundance: .
v_gene: TRBV30
CDR3aa: CAWSVGLAGGPEETQYF
CDR3nt: TGTGCCTGGAGTGTAGGGCTAGCGGGAGGGCCAGAAGAGACCCAGTACTTC

j_gene: TRBJ2-2
d_gene: TRBD2
abundance: .
v_gene: TRBV7-3
CDR3aa: CASRSQSPREGQHTGELFF
CDR3nt: TGTGCCAGCAGGAGCCAGAGCCCTCGGGAGGGCCAACACACCGGGGAGCTGTTTTTT

j_gene: TRBJ2-3
d_gene: TRBD1
abundance: .
v_gene: TRBV6-1
CDR3aa: CASSGPRDRVADTQYF
CDR3nt: TGTGCCAGCAGTGGACCCAGGGACAGGGTCGCAGATACGCAGTATTTT

j_gene: TRBJ2-1
d_gene: .
abundance: .
v_gene: TRBV27
CDR3aa: CASSFKGGINAYNEQFF
CDR3nt: TGTGCCAGCAGTTTTAAGGGGGGGATAAACGCATACAATGAGCAGTTCTTC

j_gene: TRBJ2-1
d_gene: TRBD2
abundance: .
v_gene: TRBV11-3
CDR3aa: CASSPTLAGVVNEQFF
CDR3nt: TGTGCCAGCAGCCCTACCCTAGCGGGAGTAGTTAATGAGCAGTTCTTC

j_gene: TRBJ2-3
d_gene: TRBD2
abundance: .
v_gene: TRBV5-4
CDR3aa: CASSLTGLAADTQYF
CDR3nt: TGTGCCAGCAGTTTGACGGGACTAGCGGCAGATACGCAGTATTTT

j_gene: TRBJ2-6
d_gene: .
abundance: .
v_gene: TRBV5-1
CDR3aa: CASSPNGQHRGANVLTF
CDR3nt: TGCGCCAGCAGCCCGAATGGGCAGCACCGGGGGGCCAACGTCCTGACTTTC